The next 18 T cell receptor beta chains were all read from a single sample in a study of multiple sclerosis patients with progressive multifocal leukoencephalopathy. TCRdb keeps only in-frame clones here, not all; method: immunoSEQ multiplex PCR. In the table there are fewer than 40,000 clones, approximately 92% of which are singletons. As to time point: before natalizumab initiation. Sequencing was done on a sample of PBMCs. The receptor source for this set is a young man with multiple sclerosis.

The chain links TRBV5-1 to TRBJ1-2, with 8 positions matching TRBD1. The CDR3 totals 12 residues. The germline CDR1 and CDR2 sequences are SGHRS and YFSETQ. The junction had 8 bases not matched to a gene; V was cut back by 4 bases and J by 12 bases. The CDR3 DNA follows: TGCGCCAGCAGCGAGGGGACAGGATTAAACACCTTC. Translating gives CASSEGTGLNTF.

The V and J genes are TRBV14 and TRBJ2-7; tentatively, D is TRBD1 or TRBD2 (5 bases each). The length of the CDR3 is 19 residues. Germline V gene data show CDR1 as SGHDN and CDR2 as FVKESK. Trimming removed 0 bases from V and 1 base from J, with 22 bases in between. The CDR3, as DNA: TGTGCCAGCAGCCAAGATTGGCCCCTGCTTTCCGGGGCGTCCTACGAGCAGTACGTC. Amino acids: CASSQDWPLLSGASYEQYV.

This chain connects TRBV18 to TRBJ1-4; TRBD1 agrees at 7 bases. Germline CDR1 reads KGHSH; CDR2 reads LQKENI. Trimming removed 2 bases from V and 5 bases from J; junction bases left unmatched: 8. This CDR3 contains 16 residues. CDR3 sequence reads: CASSPSATGRNEKLFF. The CDR3, as DNA: TGTGCCAGCTCACCATCGGCGACAGGGCGGAATGAAAAACTGTTTTTT.

The chain employs TRBV30 and TRBJ2-5; tentative D call: TRBD2 (5 bases). Germline loops: CDR1 GTSNPN, CDR2 SVGIG (reference sequence). V lost 8 bases, J lost 1 base, and 11 bases lay in between. The CDR3 runs 12 residues. CDR3 in DNA: TGTGCCATCGATGGAGGCCAAGAGACCCAGTACTTC. Its translation is CAIDGGQETQYF.

The rearrangement links TRBV27 to TRBJ2-1; D is unresolved. Germline V gene sequence: CDR1 MNHEY, CDR2 SMNVEV (reference sequence). Trimming removed 5 bases from V and 1 base from J, with 12 bases in between. This CDR3 spans 15 amino acids. CDR3 sequence reads: CASSRVLGSYNEQFF. The CDR3 DNA reads as TGTGCCAGCAGTCGTGTTTTGGGTTCCTACAATGAGCAGTTCTTC.

The chain has TRBV10-3 and TRBJ2-2; 8 nucleotides align to TRBD1. The junction had 10 bases not matched to a gene; V was cut back by 6 bases and J by 7 bases. The CDR3 runs to 15 residues. Germline V gives CDR1 ENHRY, CDR2 SYGVKD. The CDR3 DNA sequence: TGTGCCATCAGCGCTAACCAGGGGGCCGTCGGGGAGCTGTTTTTT. It codes for CAISANQGAVGELFF.

The rearrangement links TRBV6-5 to TRBJ2-1; D gene ambiguous. Germline-derived CDR1 and CDR2 are MNHEY and SVGAGI. The CDR3 is 11 residues long. Between the trimmed V and J ends, which lost 2 bases and 7 bases, there was a span of 3 bases. CDR3 bases: TGTGCCAGCAGTTACGGAAATGAGCAGTTCTTC. Translated, it gives CASSYGNEQFF.

V gene TRBV6-1 combines with J gene TRBJ2-1; D perhaps matches TRBD2 (6 bases). Trimming took off 7 bases at V and 6 bases at J, with 13 bases between the two ends. CDR3 length: 13 residues. CDR1 and CDR2 (germline): MNHNS, SASEGT. The CDR3 is CASIGFSGNEQFF. Written as DNA, the CDR3 is TGTGCCAGCATTGGGTTTAGCGGCAATGAGCAGTTCTTC.

This chain joins TRBV7-2 and TRBJ2-2; TRBD2 aligns across 13 bases. The V gene end was trimmed by 5 bases and the J gene end by 3 bases; junction bases not matched to a gene: 3. The CDR3 extends over 16 amino acids. Germline loops: CDR1 SGHTA, CDR2 FQGNSA. CDR3 nucleotides: TGTGCCAGCAGCCGACTAGCGGGAGGCTACACCGGGGAGCTGTTTTTT. This codes for CASSRLAGGYTGELFF.

The rearrangement uses TRBV11-3 and TRBJ2-1; D call uncertain. V lost 5 bases, J lost 2 bases, and 13 bases lay in between. The CDR3 is 15 amino acids. CDR1 and CDR2 (germline): SGHNT, YENEEA. In nucleotides, the CDR3 is TGTGCCAGCAGCCTTGGGATAGCCACCTACAATGAGCAGTTCTTC. Translated, it gives CASSLGIATYNEQFF.

The chain uses TRBV19 and TRBJ1-2; 8 positions agree with TRBD1. J lost 4 bases, V lost 4 bases, and 11 bases had no gene match. The CDR3 has 16 amino acids. Germline CDR1 and CDR2: LNHDA and SQIVND (reference sequence). The CDR3 reads CASSTLTGAVSYGYTF. Here the CDR3 DNA reads TGTGCCAGTAGTACCCTGACAGGGGCAGTAAGCTATGGCTACACCTTC.

The table lists this clone with a count of one. This same CDR3 is encoded by further DNA sequences in the sample. The chain is built from TRBV27 and TRBJ1-3; no firm D call. There are 16 residues in the CDR3. CDR1 and CDR2 (germline): MNHEY, SMNVEV (reference sequence). V was clipped by 6 bases and J by 4 bases, with 19 bases between them. The CDR3 loop is CASRSPGRWRGNTIYF. The DNA for the CDR3 is TGTGCCAGCAGGTCCCCGGGTAGGTGGCGCGGAAACACCATATATTTT.

The gene calls are TRBV4-1 and TRBJ1-3; D remains ambiguous. Trimming stripped 4 bases from V and 3 bases from J, with 10 bases between. The CDR3 spans 14 residues. CDR1 is MGHRA, CDR2 YSYEKL, per germline. CDR3 coding DNA: TGCGCCAGCAGCCCTCATATTTTTGGAAACACCATATATTTT. Translating it yields CASSPHIFGNTIYF.

V is TRBV7-9 and J is TRBJ1-6; 9 nucleotides line up with TRBD1. This CDR3 comprises 17 residues. Per the germline V gene, CDR1 is SEHNR and CDR2 is FQNEAQ (reference sequence). V lost 5 bases, J lost 7 bases, and 12 bases stayed unmatched. The CDR3 reads CASSLLTGGDGNSPLHF. The CDR3 DNA is TGTGCCAGCAGCCTCTTAACAGGGGGCGACGGGAATTCACCCCTCCACTTT.

CDR3 DNA sequence: TGTGCCACCAGCAGGGCTTCGGGTAATAATGAAAAACTGTTTTTT. This codes for CATSRASGNNEKLFF. The chain employs TRBV15 and TRBJ1-4; no clear D. Germline CDR1 LNHNV, CDR2 YYDKDF (reference sequence). This CDR3 is 15 amino acids long. V shed 3 bases and J shed 4 bases, with 12 bases lying between them.

The chain combines TRBV4-3 with TRBJ1-3; D remains ambiguous. The CDR3 is 14 amino acids. V was trimmed by 0 bases and J by 8 bases, leaving 11 bases between them. In germline, CDR1 is LGHNA, CDR2 YSLEER. The CDR3 DNA sequence: TGCGCCAGCAGCCAAGATCGACCCCGGGACACCATATATTTT. Translating gives CASSQDRPRDTIYF.

The chain recombines TRBV7-9 with TRBJ1-1; TRBD1 is a possible D gene (5 bases). The CDR3 runs 16 residues. Germline V CDR1 and CDR2: SEHNR, FQNEAQ (reference sequence). V was cut by 5 bases and J by 0 bases, with 16 bases left in between. For the CDR3, the DNA is TGTGCCAGCAGCCAGAGGGGTCTCTCCATGAACACTGAAGCTTTCTTT. Translated: CASSQRGLSMNTEAFF.

The chain is built from TRBV6-4 and TRBJ1-2; TRBD1 is a possible D gene (5 bases). The CDR3 consists of 13 residues. The V gene lost 2 bases and the J gene lost 4 bases, with 8 bases spanning the gap. Germline values: CDR1 MRHNA, CDR2 SNTAGT. The CDR3 loop is CASSDGGVYGYTF. As DNA, the CDR3 is TGTGCCAGCAGTGACGGGGGAGTCTATGGCTACACCTTC.